The 21 T cell receptor beta chains below all came from one sample that was sequenced in a study of blood T cell repertoires in COVID-19. Profiling relied on immunoSEQ multiplex PCR, and the TCRdb table lists in-frame clones only, not all of them. The table lists about 100,000 clones, about four fifths of them singletons. The sequencing sample was made of peripheral blood. These receptors came from a human donor in a cohort sampled during active COVID-19.

The gene calls are TRBV30 and TRBJ1-1; the match to TRBD1 covers 8 bases. This CDR3 has 13 residues. Germline V CDR1 and CDR2: GTSNPN, SVGIG (reference sequence). The V and J ends lost 5 bases and 4 bases, in that order; junction bases with no gene match: 6. Here the CDR3 reads CAWVRGLGTEAFF. As DNA, the CDR3 is TGTGCCTGGGTCAGGGGGCTGGGCACTGAAGCTTTCTTT.

This clone appeared once. This chain joins TRBV4-1 and TRBJ1-2; the D is unclear. V lost 1 base and J lost 8, with 20 bases in between. CDR1 and CDR2 (germline): MGHRA, YSYEKL. The CDR3 has 16 amino acids. The CDR3 loop is CASSQGAGGPPGGYTF. DNA of the CDR3: TGCGCCAGCAGCCAAGGTGCAGGAGGTCCGCCCGGAGGCTACACCTTC.

About this clone itself: One junction end disagrees with the germline gene, perhaps due to a read error. This sequence joins TRBV5-5 and TRBJ2-5; possibly TRBD1 for D (5 bases). Germline V gene data show CDR1 as SGHKS and CDR2 as YYEKEE (reference sequence). CDR3 length equals 13 residues. In DNA form, the CDR3 reads TGTGCCAGCAGCTTGGCAGGGCAAGAGGCCCAGTACTTC. It is translated as CASSLAGQEAQYF.

This clone was detected only a few times. The chain links TRBV2 to TRBJ2-1, with a weak D call TRBD2 (5 bases). V lost 3 bases and J 7 bases, leaving 13 bases between the germline ends. The germline gives CDR1 SNHLY, CDR2 FYNNEI. This CDR3 spans 14 amino acids. The CDR3 spells CASSDGLGGNEQFF. The CDR3 DNA sequence: TGTGCCAGCAGTGACGGTTTAGGAGGTAATGAGCAGTTCTTC.

The table lists this clone with a few counts. The V gene is TRBV7-8, the J gene TRBJ1-2; D gene unclear. The germline V gene encodes CDR1 SGHVS and CDR2 FQNEAQ. CDR3 size: 15 residues. V dropped 4 bases and J dropped 0 bases, with 12 bases sitting between them. The CDR3 nucleotides are TGTGCCAGCAGCTCGCGGACCGGGACTAACTATGGCTACACCTTC. The encoded protein is CASSSRTGTNYGYTF.

V usage is TRBV19 and J usage is TRBJ2-4; 9 positions match TRBD1. The CDR3 covers 18 residues. J lost 0 bases, V lost 4 bases, and 10 bases had no gene match. Per germline, CDR1 LNHDA and CDR2 SQIVND (reference sequence). The CDR3 region is CASSTGQGYLQAKNIQYF. The CDR3, as DNA: TGTGCCAGTAGTACAGGACAGGGGTACCTCCAAGCCAAAAACATTCAGTACTTC.

The rearrangement joins TRBV19 to TRBJ1-1; the match to TRBD1 covers 10 bases. J lost 3 bases, V lost 2 bases, and 3 bases had no gene match. Germline CDR1 is LNHDA and CDR2 is SQIVND (reference sequence). CDR3 length: 15 residues. In DNA, the CDR3 is TGTGCCAGTAGTATATACGGACAGGGGGACACTGAAGCTTTCTTT. Translation: CASSIYGQGDTEAFF.

The genes are TRBV4-1 and TRBJ1-4, with D possibly TRBD1 on 6 matching bases. Germline loops: CDR1 MGHRA, CDR2 YSYEKL. V lost 3 bases to trimming and J lost 4 bases, with 15 bases between them. There are 16 residues in the CDR3. The CDR3 loop reads CASSQGGGGLNEKLFF. The CDR3 nucleotides read TGCGCCAGCAGCCAGGGGGGCGGGGGCCTTAATGAAAAACTGTTTTTT.

In this sample, this clone turned up a few times. The chain is built from TRBV18 and TRBJ1-1; 9 bases align to TRBD1. The CDR3 consists of 13 residues. Germline V gene data show CDR1 as KGHSH and CDR2 as LQKENI. V lost 6 bases, J lost 5 bases, and 4 bases stayed unmatched. The CDR3 loop reads CASSGTGRTEAFF. The CDR3 nucleotides are TGTGCCAGCTCCGGGACAGGGAGGACTGAAGCTTTCTTT. Drawing the rest from reference TRBV18 and TRBJ1-1, the complete variable domain is NAGVMQNPRHLVRRRGQEARLRCSPMKGHSHVYWYRQLPEEGLKFMVYLQKENIIDESGMPKERFSAEFPKEGPSILRIQQVVRGDSAAYFCASSGTGRTEAFFGQGTRLTVV.

The chain employs TRBV2 and TRBJ2-5; a possible D gene is TRBD2 (5 bases). Germline V gene lookup returns CDR1 SNHLY and CDR2 FYNNEI. The CDR3 covers 13 residues. With 4 bases removed from V and 0 bases from J, the gap between germline ends came to 6 bases. This chain's CDR3 is CASSVDYQETQYF. As DNA, the CDR3 is TGTGCCAGCAGTGTGGACTACCAAGAGACCCAGTACTTC.

This chain uses TRBV28 with TRBJ1-1, with D perhaps TRBD1 (5 bases). Germline CDR1 reads MDHEN; CDR2 reads SYDVKM. The CDR3 covers 13 residues. V gave up 11 bases and J gave up 1 base, with 14 bases separating them. CDR3 in amino acids: CASIGRANTEAFF. In DNA form, the CDR3 reads TGTGCCTCCATCGGCAGGGCGAACACTGAAGCTTTCTTT. Together with reference TRBV28 and TRBJ1-1, the CDR3 gives the full variable domain: DVKVTQSSRYLVKRTGEKVFLECVQDMDHENMFWYRQDPGLGLRLIYFSYDVKMKEKGDIPEGYSVSREKKERFSLILESASTNQTSMYLCASIGRANTEAFFGQGTRLTVV.

The chain links TRBV29-1 to TRBJ1-3; 7 bases agree with TRBD1. With 8 bases clipped from V and 4 bases from J, the junction kept 14 bases outside the gene matches. Per the germline V gene, CDR1 is SQVTM and CDR2 is ANQGSEA. The CDR3 runs to 15 residues. The CDR3 here is CSPKKGAFSGNTIYF. CDR3 nucleotide sequence: TGCAGCCCCAAAAAGGGGGCCTTTAGCGGAAACACCATATATTTT.

The V and J genes are TRBV6-5 and TRBJ2-6; D gene unclear. Germline V gene data show CDR1 as MNHEY and CDR2 as SVGAGI. This CDR3 has 16 residues. Trimming took off 0 bases at V and 0 bases at J, with 6 bases between the two ends. The CDR3 nucleotides read TGTGCCAGCAGTTACTCGGGCTCCTCTGGGGCCAACGTCCTGACTTTC. Its translation is CASSYSGSSGANVLTF.

This chain uses TRBV7-2 with TRBJ2-2, with D perhaps TRBD2 (5 bases). Trimming removed 9 bases from V and 4 bases from J, with 9 bases in between. CDR3 length: 12 residues. The germline V gene has CDR1 SGHTA and CDR2 FQGNSA. In DNA, the CDR3 is TGTGCCAGTCGGGGTCGCACCGGGGAGCTGTTTTTT. It codes for CASRGRTGELFF.

As DNA, the CDR3 is TGTGCCAGCCGCAACACAGGGGAAGAGACCCAGTACTTC. Its translation: CASRNTGEETQYF. The chain carries TRBV6-4 and TRBJ2-5; TRBD1 matches at 7 bases. Losses at the gene ends were 8 bases for V and 3 bases for J; bases not matched to a gene: 6. CDR1 is MRHNA, CDR2 SNTAGT, per germline. This CDR3 comprises 13 residues.

J is TRBJ2-1 and V is TRBV12-3 or TRBV12-4; D call uncertain. The CDR3 has 13 residues. V lost 7 bases and J 2 bases, leaving 9 bases between the germline ends. This chain's CDR3 is CASTLRAYNEQFF. For the CDR3, the DNA is TGTGCCAGCACCCTCCGAGCCTACAATGAGCAGTTCTTC.

The V call is TRBV6-5, the J call TRBJ1-1; D is ambiguous. This CDR3 has 11 residues. Trimming removed 9 bases at V and 7 bases at J, with 12 bases between. Germline V gene sequence: CDR1 MNHEY, CDR2 SVGAGI. CDR3 coding DNA: TGTGCCAGTAAGAGGGCCGGTGAAGCTTTCTTT. The encoded protein is CASKRAGEAFF.

In nucleotides, the CDR3 is TGTGCCAGCAGCTTGCGCAATCAAAACACTGAAGCTTTCTTT. It encodes CASSLRNQNTEAFF. V gene TRBV7-3 combines with J gene TRBJ1-1; no reliable D call. Trimming cost V 3 bases and J 2 bases, with 10 bases left between them. The CDR3 spans 14 residues. CDR1 is SGHTA and CDR2 is FQGTGA in the germline V gene.

This clone has a handful of counts. This chain links TRBV6-2 or TRBV6-3 with TRBJ2-1; D gene unclear. The CDR3 totals 13 residues. The ends were cut back, 5 bases at V and 1 base at J, with 6 bases in the middle. Per germline, CDR1 MNHEY and CDR2 SVGEGT. The CDR3 sequence is CASSGFSYNEQFF. CDR3 DNA sequence: TGTGCCAGCAGTGGCTTTTCCTACAATGAGCAGTTCTTC.

DNA of the CDR3: TGTGCCAGCAGCTTATTATCTAGCGGGAGTATAGGTGAGCAGTTCTTC. As protein: CASSLLSSGSIGEQFF. The V gene is TRBV7-2, the J gene TRBJ2-1, with 10 bases that match TRBD2. Germline CDR1 and CDR2: SGHTA and FQGNSA. With 2 bases clipped from V and 9 bases from J, the junction kept 10 bases outside the gene matches. The CDR3 runs to 16 residues.

V usage is TRBV3-1 (or the pseudogene TRBV3-2) and J usage is TRBJ2-3, with 9 bases fitting TRBD1. V dropped 5 bases and J dropped 6; count of bases not matched to a gene: 18. The CDR3 has 18 residues. CDR1 is LGHDT, CDR2 YNNKEL, per germline (reference sequence). The CDR3 here is CASSLTGTGPLPRDTQYF. DNA of the CDR3: TGTGCCAGCAGCTTGACCGGGACAGGGCCTCTCCCGCGGGATACGCAGTATTTT.